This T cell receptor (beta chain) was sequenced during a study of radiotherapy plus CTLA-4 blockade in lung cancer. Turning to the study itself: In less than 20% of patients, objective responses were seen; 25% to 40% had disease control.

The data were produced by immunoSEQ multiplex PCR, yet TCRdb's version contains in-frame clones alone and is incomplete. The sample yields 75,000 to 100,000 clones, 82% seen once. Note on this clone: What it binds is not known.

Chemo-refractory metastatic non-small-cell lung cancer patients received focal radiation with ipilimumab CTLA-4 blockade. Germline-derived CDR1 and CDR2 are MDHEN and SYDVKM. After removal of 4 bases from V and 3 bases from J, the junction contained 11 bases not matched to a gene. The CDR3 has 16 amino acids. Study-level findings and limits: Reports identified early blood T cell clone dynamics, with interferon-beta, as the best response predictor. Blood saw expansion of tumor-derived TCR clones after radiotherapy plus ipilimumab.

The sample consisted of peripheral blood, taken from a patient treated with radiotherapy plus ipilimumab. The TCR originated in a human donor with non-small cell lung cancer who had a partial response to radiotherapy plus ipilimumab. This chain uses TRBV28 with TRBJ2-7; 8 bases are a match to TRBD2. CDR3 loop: CASSYPGGGKRYEQYF. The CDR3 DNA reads TGTGCCAGCAGTTATCCCGGGGGGGGGAAACGCTACGAGCAGTACTTC.